Reported below is one TCR beta chain. This CDR3 contains 15 residues. CDR1 ENHRY and CDR2 SYGVKD come from the germline V gene. J gave up 4 bases and V 10 bases, and 9 bases lay outside the gene matches. This record belongs to a study of blood T cell repertoires in COVID-19. In the study overall: Researchers got acute and convalescent COVID-19 samples from the United States, Italy and Spain. Nucleic acid was either cDNA or gDNA, and it came from T cells, B-cell-depleted T cells, or PBMCs.

In the authors' workflow: By means of reference gene primer amplification, nucleated cell counts were estimated. Here immunoSEQ multiplex PCR was the method, and the copy in TCRdb shows in-frame clones only, minus some. V, J and clone size reflect that table, while D and trimming were determined from the DNA. The sample has 350,000 to 550,000 clones, 85% to 90% seen once. Specimen: PBMCs or T cells enriched from blood (not recorded which). The origin of this receptor is a man in his thirties or forties who had recovered from COVID-19. The rearrangement uses TRBV10-3 and TRBJ2-7; 14 nucleotides align to TRBD2. CDR3 protein: CATLVGTSGSYEQYF. The CDR3 DNA sequence: TGTGCCACCCTAGTGGGGACTAGCGGGAGTTACGAGCAGTACTTC.